The 9 T cell receptor beta chains below come from one sample, sequenced in a study of vaccination effects on CD4 cells after COVID-19. For these TCRs, the target antigens are not known. CD4+ T cells specific for antigen were expanded with viral peptide pools by the ViraFEST assay before sequencing. Around day 10 of culture, CD4+ T cells were separated out. Vaccine recipients lacked prior SARS-CoV-2 infection and had negative nucleocapsid antibodies. Clones were read by immunoSEQ multiplex PCR, and TCRdb kept only the in-frame ones, dropping some. Of 35,000 to 40,000 clones listed, 60% to 80% are singletons. Here the sequenced sample was CD4+ T cells from PBMCs cultured with HCoV-OC43 spike peptides, taken before COVID-19 vaccination. Noted subset: HCoV-OC43 spike overlapping peptide pool stimulation. Receptors originate from a human donor who received a COVID-19 vaccine.

V gene TRBV7-7 combines with J gene TRBJ2-1, with 10 bases fitting TRBD2. Germline V gene sequence: CDR1 SSHAT, CDR2 FNYEAQ (reference sequence). The CDR3 is 18 amino acids. Trimming cost V 1 base and J 2 bases; bases outside gene matches: 8. The CDR3 here is CASSLDLAGAVTYNEQFF. The CDR3 bases are TGTGCCAGCAGCTTAGACCTAGCGGGAGCCGTGACCTACAATGAGCAGTTCTTC.

This clone was observed a few times. The CDR3 nucleotides are TGTGCCAGTAGCCTGGAGGGAAGGCATTCACCCCTCCACTTT. Protein: CASSLEGRHSPLHF. The V call is TRBV19, the J call TRBJ1-6; the D is unclear. V dropped 6 bases and J dropped 8 bases, with 14 bases sitting between them. CDR1 and CDR2 (germline): LNHDA, SQIVND (reference sequence). The CDR3 is 14 residues long.

This clone was found a few times. The chain links TRBV7-9 to TRBJ1-1, with a possible D match to TRBD1 (5 bases). CDR1 SEHNR and CDR2 FQNEAQ come from the germline V gene (reference sequence). CDR3 length: 18 amino acids. Trimming removed 2 bases at V and 0 bases at J, with 19 bases between. The DNA for the CDR3 is TGTGCCAGCAGCTTAATTCGTCGGGGACTGAGCATGAACACTGAAGCTTTCTTT. Protein sequence: CASSLIRRGLSMNTEAFF.

The chain links TRBV5-1 to TRBJ2-1, with a weak D call TRBD1 (5 bases). This CDR3 spans 15 amino acids. Trimming took off 4 bases at V and 6 bases at J, with 17 bases between the two ends. Per germline, CDR1 SGHRS and CDR2 YFSETQ. The CDR3 sequence is CASSPPIQGANEQFF. DNA for the CDR3: TGCGCCAGCAGCCCCCCAATCCAGGGTGCCAATGAGCAGTTCTTC.

The chain has TRBV5-1 and TRBJ1-2; D is undetermined. The germline gives CDR1 SGHRS, CDR2 YFSETQ. The V gene lost 4 bases and the J gene lost 4 bases, with 17 bases spanning the gap. The CDR3 is made up of 15 amino acids. In DNA form, the CDR3 reads TGCGCCAGCAGCACCCGGCCCGGGTCAGGCTATGGCTACACCTTC. It codes for CASSTRPGSGYGYTF.

This chain joins TRBV18 and TRBJ2-1, with 12 bases aligning to TRBD1. Looked up from germline, CDR1 is KGHSH and CDR2 is LQKENI. J was trimmed by 5 bases and V by 6 bases; bases with no gene match: 14. The CDR3 length is 18 residues. Written as DNA, the CDR3 is TGTGCCAGCTCTTCAAAAGCCCCGGGACAGGGGGCCAACAATGAGCAGTTCTTC. Encoded protein: CASSSKAPGQGANNEQFF. The variable domain in full, completed from reference TRBV18 and TRBJ2-1, reads NAGVMQNPRHLVRRRGQEARLRCSPMKGHSHVYWYRQLPEEGLKFMVYLQKENIIDESGMPKERFSAEFPKEGPSILRIQQVVRGDSAAYFCASSSKAPGQGANNEQFFGPGTRLTVL.

The CDR3 loop is CASSQLAGGGQSGELFF. CDR3 sequence (DNA): TGTGCCAGCAGCCAACTAGCGGGAGGAGGGCAATCCGGGGAGCTGTTTTTT. The chain links TRBV5-4 to TRBJ2-2; TRBD2 matches 12 bases. The V gene's germline CDR1 is SGHNT and CDR2 YYREEE (reference sequence). The CDR3 consists of 17 residues. V lost 4 bases to trimming and J lost 6 bases; unmatched junction nucleotides: 10.

In this sample, this clone turned up once. This chain uses TRBV3-1 (or the pseudogene TRBV3-2) with TRBJ1-4; no reliable D call. The germline gives CDR1 LGHDT, CDR2 YNNKEL (reference sequence). Trimming stripped 5 bases from V and 4 bases from J, with 14 bases between. The CDR3 consists of 15 residues. CDR3 loop: CASSSSGTLNEKLFF. CDR3 DNA sequence: TGTGCCAGCAGCTCTTCAGGTACCCTTAATGAAAAACTGTTTTTT.

The V gene is TRBV19, the J gene TRBJ2-2; possibly TRBD1 for D (5 bases). This CDR3 region has 15 residues. The germline gives CDR1 LNHDA, CDR2 SQIVND (reference sequence). Trimming pared 4 bases from V and 2 bases from J, leaving 11 bases between. Here the CDR3 reads CASSSQGRNTGELFF. The CDR3 DNA reads TGTGCCAGTAGTAGCCAGGGTCGTAACACCGGGGAGCTGTTTTTT.